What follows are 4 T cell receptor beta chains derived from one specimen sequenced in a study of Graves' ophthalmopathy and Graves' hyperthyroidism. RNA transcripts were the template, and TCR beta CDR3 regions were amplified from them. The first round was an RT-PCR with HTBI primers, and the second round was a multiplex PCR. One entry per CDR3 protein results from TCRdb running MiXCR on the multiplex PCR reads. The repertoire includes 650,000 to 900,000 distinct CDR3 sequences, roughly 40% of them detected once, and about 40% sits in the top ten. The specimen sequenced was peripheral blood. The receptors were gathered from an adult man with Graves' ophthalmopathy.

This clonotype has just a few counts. For the CDR3, the DNA is TGTGCCAGTAGTCAGGACAGGTCAGTCTCCTACGAGCAGTACTTC. Translating gives CASSQDRSVSYEQYF. V gene TRBV19 combines with J gene TRBJ2-7; TRBD1 agrees at 7 bases. The CDR3 has 15 residues. Germline V gene lookup returns CDR1 LNHDA and CDR2 SQIVND (reference sequence). Losses at the gene ends were 5 bases for V and 0 bases for J; bases not matched to a gene: 7. Filled out from reference TRBV19 and TRBJ2-7, the complete variable domain reads DGGITQSPKYLFRKEGQNVTLSCEQNLNHDAMYWYRQDPGQGLRLIYYSQIVNDFQKGDIAEGYSVSREKKESFPLTVTSAQKNPTAFYLCASSQDRSVSYEQYFGPGTRLTVT.

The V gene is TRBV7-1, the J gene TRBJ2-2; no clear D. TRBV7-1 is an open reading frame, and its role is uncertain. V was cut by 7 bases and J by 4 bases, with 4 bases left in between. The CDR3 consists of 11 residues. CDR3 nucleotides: TGTGCCAGCACCCTCACCGGGGAGCTGTTTTTT. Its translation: CASTLTGELFF.

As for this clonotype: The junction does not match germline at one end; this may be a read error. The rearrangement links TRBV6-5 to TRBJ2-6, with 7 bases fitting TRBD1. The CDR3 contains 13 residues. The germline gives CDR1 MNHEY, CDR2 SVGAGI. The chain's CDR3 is CASSLTGDNVLTF. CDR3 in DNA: TGTGCCAGCAGCCTAACAGGGGACAACGTCCTGACTTTC.

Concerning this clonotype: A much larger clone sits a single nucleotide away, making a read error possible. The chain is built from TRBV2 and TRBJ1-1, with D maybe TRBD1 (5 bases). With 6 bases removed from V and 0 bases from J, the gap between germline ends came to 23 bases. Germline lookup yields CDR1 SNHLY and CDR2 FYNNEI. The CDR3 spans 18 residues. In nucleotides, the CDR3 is TGTGCCAGCAGACCACAGTGGGGACGGGGGATCATGAACACTGAAGCTTTCTTT. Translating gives CASRPQWGRGIMNTEAFF.